This is a list of T cell receptor beta chains from one sample in a study of blood T cells in healthy people across ages. Via MiXCR, TCRdb re-called the 5' RACE reads, giving one row per CDR3 protein. The sample includes over 600,000 distinct CDR3 sequences, around 21% seen only once; the top ten take about 3.6%. The sequencing sample was made of blood. Every receptor here comes from a man in his 70s in good health. CDR3s include the opening cysteine and the closing phenylalanine or tryptophan. Each record gives: V gene, clone size, J gene, CDR3 length, D gene, CDR3 DNA, CDR3 protein. D genes are given only for firm matches. Part of the rows lack a size; the others show once, few, many or a class for expanded clones.

TRBV3-1	NA	TRBJ2-7	11	NA	TGTGCCAGCAGGCTCCAAGACGAGCAGTACTTC	CASRLQDEQYF
TRBV12-3/TRBV12-4	few	TRBJ1-6	12	NA	TGTGCCAGCGGTGAGAAGAATTCACCCCTCCACTTT	CASGEKNSPLHF
TRBV7-9	NA	TRBJ2-1	14	NA	TGTGCCAGCAGCTGGGCCGGGCCCACCAATGAGCAGTTCTTC	CASSWAGPTNEQFF
TRBV21-1	many	TRBJ1-4	13	NA	TGTGCCAGCAGGTCGGGACCGGGTGTTGAACTGTTTTTT	CASRSGPGVELFF
TRBV25-1	many	TRBJ1-2	14	NA	TGTGCCAGCAGTGAACTGGACAGTTCCTATGGCTACACCTTC	CASSELDSSYGYTF
TRBV7-2	NA	TRBJ1-3	16	NA	TGTGCCAGCAGCTTTAGGACGGCCTACTCTGGAGACACCATATATTTT	CASSFRTAYSGDTIYF
TRBV7-9	NA	TRBJ2-2	15	TRBD1	TGTGCCAGCTCCCGGAGGGACAGGGCGGCCGGGGAGCTGTTTTTT	CASSRRDRAAGELFF
TRBV20-1	few	TRBJ2-5	11	NA	TGCAGTGCTAACGACTTGGAGACCCAGTACTTC	CSANDLETQYF
TRBV27	NA	TRBJ2-5	14	TRBD1	TGTGCCAGCAGTCGGACAGGGAGTATCAATGAGCGGTTCTTC	CASSRTGSINERFF
TRBV2	NA	TRBJ1-4	12	NA	TGTGCCAGCAGGTTACGGGGTGAAAAACTGTTTTTT	CASRLRGEKLFF
TRBV28	many	TRBJ2-5	13	NA	TGTGCCAGCCGGTATACAGGGAAGGAGACCCAGTACTTC	CASRYTGKETQYF
TRBV3-1	NA	TRBJ2-5	15	NA	TGTGCCAGCAGCCAAGTTAGTAGGGGTCAAGAGACCCAGTACTTC	CASSQVSRGQETQYF
TRBV3-1	few	TRBJ1-4	16	NA	TGTGCCAGCAGCCAAGACATCGTGGCCTCCCGTGAAAAACTGTTTTTT	CASSQDIVASREKLFF
TRBV5-1	few	TRBJ2-3	16	NA	TGCGCCAGCAGCGTGTCGGGAAGGAAGGGCACAGATACGCAGTATTTT	CASSVSGRKGTDTQYF
TRBV5-1	NA	TRBJ2-5	16	TRBD2	TGCGCCAGCAGCCAGACCGGGACTAGCGGGAGCGAGACCCAGTACTTC	CASSQTGTSGSETQYF
TRBV7-9	few	TRBJ2-3	16	TRBD2	TGTGCCAGCAGCCCTGCGGGGACTAGCGGGAGTCTTCCGCAGTATTTT	CASSPAGTSGSLPQYF
TRBV29-1	few	TRBJ2-5	14	NA	TGCAGCGTTGACAACGGGAGCGGTCAGGAGACCCAGTACTTC	CSVDNGSGQETQYF
TRBV18	NA	TRBJ2-7	13	TRBD2	TGTGCCAGCTCAGCGGGAGGGGTTAACGAGCAGTACTTC	CASSAGGVNEQYF
TRBV7-2	few	TRBJ2-7	15	TRBD1	TGTGCCAGCAGCTCAAACCGGGACAGGAGCTACGAGCAGTACTTC	CASSSNRDRSYEQYF
TRBV25-1	NA	TRBJ2-5	16	TRBD2	TGTGCCAGCAGTGAAAGTTTGGGAGGGTCGCAAGAGACCCAGTACTTC	CASSESLGGSQETQYF